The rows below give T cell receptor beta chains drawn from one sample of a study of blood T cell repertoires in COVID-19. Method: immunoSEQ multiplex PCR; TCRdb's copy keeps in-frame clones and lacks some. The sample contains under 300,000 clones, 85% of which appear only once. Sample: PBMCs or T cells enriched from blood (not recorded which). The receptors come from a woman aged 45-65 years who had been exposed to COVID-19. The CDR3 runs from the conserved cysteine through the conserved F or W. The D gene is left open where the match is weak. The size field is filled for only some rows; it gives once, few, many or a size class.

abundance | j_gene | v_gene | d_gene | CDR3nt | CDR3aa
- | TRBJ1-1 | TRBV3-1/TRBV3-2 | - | TGTGCCAGCAGCCAATTACAGGGTAACACTGAAGCTTTCTTT | CASSQLQGNTEAFF
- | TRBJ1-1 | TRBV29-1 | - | TGCAGCGTTGAAAAGGGTGGGGGCCCTGAAGCTTTCTTT | CSVEKGGGPEAFF
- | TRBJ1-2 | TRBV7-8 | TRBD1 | TGTGCCAGCAGCTTAGGTTCTCAGGGGGCTGGGTATGGCTACACCTTC | CASSLGSQGAGYGYTF
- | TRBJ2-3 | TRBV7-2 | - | TGTGCCAGCAGCTTACTAAGCGGCCACACAGATACGCAGTATTTT | CASSLLSGHTDTQYF
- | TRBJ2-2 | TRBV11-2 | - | TGTGCCAGCAGCTTCGGCTTGGGAGCAGCCGGGGAGCTGTTTTTT | CASSFGLGAAGELFF
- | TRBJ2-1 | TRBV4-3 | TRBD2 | TGCGCCAGCAGCCGCACCGGGACTAGCTTCTGGAATGAGCAGTTCTTC | CASSRTGTSFWNEQFF
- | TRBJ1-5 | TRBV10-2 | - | TGCGCCAGCGCGACAGGTCCACGGGATCAGCCCCAGCATTTT | CASATGPRDQPQHF
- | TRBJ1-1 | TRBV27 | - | TGTGCCAGCAGTGCCTTGGGGGGGACTGAAGCTTTCTTT | CASSALGGTEAFF
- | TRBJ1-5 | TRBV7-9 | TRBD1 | TGTGCCAGCAGCAGGGGACAGGGGGATTATCAGCCCCAGCATTTT | CASSRGQGDYQPQHF
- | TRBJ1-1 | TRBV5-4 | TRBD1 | TGTGCCAGCAGCCCTAACAGGGGGGTGCGGAACACTGAAGCTTTCTTT | CASSPNRGVRNTEAFF
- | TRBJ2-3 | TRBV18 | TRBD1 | TGTGCCAGCTCCCGGACAGGGAGTACCTCCCGCACAGATACGCAGTATTTT | CASSRTGSTSRTDTQYF
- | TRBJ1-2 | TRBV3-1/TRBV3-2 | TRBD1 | TGTGCCAGCAGTAGGGGACAGGTCTACACCTTC | CASSRGQVYTF
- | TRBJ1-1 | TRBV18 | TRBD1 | TGTGCCAGCTCTCCAGACAGGGGTAACACTGAAGCTTTCTTT | CASSPDRGNTEAFF
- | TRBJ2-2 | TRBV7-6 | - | TGTGCCAGCATGACAACAGGGTCCTTTTTTGTCGGGGAGCTGTTTTTT | CASMTTGSFFVGELFF
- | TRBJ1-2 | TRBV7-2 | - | TGTGCCAGCAGCCCCCGGGGGATGGACTATGGCTACACCTTC | CASSPRGMDYGYTF
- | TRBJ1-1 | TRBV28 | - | TGTGCCAGCAGTTTAGCCCCAGGCCCCCTTGAAGCTTTCTTT | CASSLAPGPLEAFF
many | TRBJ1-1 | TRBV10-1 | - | TGCGCCAGCAGTGAAGGGGTGGGAACTGAAGCTTTCTTT | CASSEGVGTEAFF
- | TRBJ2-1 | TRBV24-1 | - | TGTGCCACCAGTGATTCGGGGGGACAGGTTGAGCAGTTCTTC | CATSDSGGQVEQFF